This T cell receptor beta chain appears in the sequencing data of a study of blood T cell repertoires in COVID-19. Overall study context: There were acute and convalescent COVID-19 samples, and they came from the United States, Italy and Spain.

Profiled with immunoSEQ multiplex PCR; TCRdb holds only in-frame clones, not every one. This sample carries 310,000 or so clones, approximately 91% of them seen once, and the ten largest clones take roughly a tenth. Cohort 3 recovered donors had two negative PCRs, clearance, or symptom resolution. The CDR3 is made up of 14 amino acids. With 5 bases removed from V and 5 bases from J, the gap between germline ends came to 12 bases. Germline V lookup: CDR1 MDHEN, CDR2 SYDVKM. The source material was PBMCs or T cells enriched from blood (not recorded which). This chain uses TRBV28 with TRBJ1-4; D uncertain. The sequence came from a woman in her thirties or forties who had recovered from COVID-19. The CDR3 here is CASSPLYMNEKLFF. The CDR3 nucleotides are TGTGCCAGCAGTCCGTTATACATGAATGAAAAACTGTTTTTT.